This T cell receptor beta chain was sequenced during a study of PD-1 blockade in classical Hodgkin lymphoma (dated by TCRdb to 2020 to 2021). A note on the overall study: Nivolumab dosing was 3 mg/kg intravenously every 2 weeks, continuing until either disease progression or unacceptable toxicity. The study used TCR beta sequencing and CyTOF to define a peripheral blood immune signature of response to PD-1 blockade in classical Hodgkin lymphoma.

V and J are trimmed by 0 bases and 12 bases, and the gene matches miss 7 bases of the junction. From a lookup of the germline V gene, CDR1 and CDR2 are SGHDN and FVKESK. From its cysteine to its phenylalanine, the CDR3 spans 15 amino acids. Solely the CDR3 DNA is kept, with 45 bases framed from the first base. What the research found in general, with its limitations: Diversity was lower in patients who began nivolumab less than 1 year after ASCT, so these patients were left out of later analyses to avoid confounding by immune reconstitution. Only a single clinical trial cohort was studied, and what caused the repertoire differences, possibly disease activity or prior therapy, remained undefined. A significant rise by C4D1 was seen in CD4+ but not CD8+ TCR diversity (p=0.0027 vs p=0.16), with the rise being most apparent in complete responders (p=0.02). Baseline TCR diversity was reported to be lower in newly diagnosed patients than in healthy donors, and even lower in relapsed/refractory patients. Among trial patients, those achieving complete response had baseline diversity similar to that of newly diagnosed patients, while diversity was significantly lower in partial responders and progressors.

The time point label, read with the paper, signifies: cycle 4 day 1 (C4D1), after 6 weeks of nivolumab. All trial patients had relapsed after autologous stem cell transplantation, with cohorts A, B and C differing in prior brentuximab vedotin exposure. A total of about 51 patients with relapsed/refractory classical Hodgkin lymphoma made up the trial cohort, and each patient's best overall response was complete response, partial response or progressive disease. Trial patients were treated with single-agent nivolumab in the multi-cohort phase II CheckMate 205 trial. An independent review committee assessed best overall response using the 2007 International Working Group response criteria. PBMCs from the trial were collected at three points: immediately before nivolumab initiation (C1D1), and during therapy at cycle 2 day 1 and cycle 4 day 1. Peripheral blood was collected in 8 mL Vacutainer Cell Preparation Tubes, from which PBMCs were isolated by centrifugation and then cryopreserved.

The Qiagen DNeasy kit was used to extract genomic DNA from unsorted PBMCs and from the negatively selected CD4+ and CD8+ fractions. TCR beta CDR3 regions were amplified by immunoSEQ multiplex PCR using primers annealing to V and J segments. A synthetic immune receptor repertoire was used to minimize amplification bias, and remaining bias was computationally removed after sequencing. The authors' pipeline ran thus. Repertoire diversity was quantified as the Shannon entropy index using custom Python scripts. Unsorted, CD4+ and CD8+ repertoires were examined separately, except in combined analyses, for which CD4+ and CD8+ sequences were merged in silico. Clonal expansion was defined as at least a 2-fold frequency increase after treatment relative to C1D1, with a pseudocount of 0.5 for undetected baseline clones. Singleton clones were defined as clones with 0 or 1 copy at C1D1, and non-singleton clones were defined as clones with 2 or more copies. Clones expanded in unsorted samples were annotated as CD4+, CD8+ or unknown by matching protein sequences in sorted samples from the same patient. Wilcoxon tests on paired samples were used to test diversity changes from C1D1 to C4D1. Drawn from immuneACCESS, this table holds only the in-frame rearrangements with V and J called that TCRdb kept. Clones are partly lost; checked studies trace under half to an unresolved V gene and leave the rest unexplained. V and J calls and clone size come straight from that table; D and trimming were deduced from the DNA. The sample table holds some 58,000 clones, of which roughly nine tenths were seen once. The ten largest clones represent 8% of the sample.

Remarks on this clone: Which antigen it targets is not known. Base qualities are not provided; no much larger clone lies one nucleotide away.

Sequencing was performed on peripheral blood mononuclear cells (PBMCs), taken before the fourth cycle of nivolumab. The sequence joins TRBV14 to TRBJ2-1; 11 of the junction bases match TRBD2. This receptor was identified in a human donor with classical Hodgkin lymphoma. Read as DNA, the sequence is TGTGCCAGCAGCCAAGACTCTAGCGGGGGGACGGGGCAGTTCTTC. This yields the protein CASSQDSSGGTGQFF.